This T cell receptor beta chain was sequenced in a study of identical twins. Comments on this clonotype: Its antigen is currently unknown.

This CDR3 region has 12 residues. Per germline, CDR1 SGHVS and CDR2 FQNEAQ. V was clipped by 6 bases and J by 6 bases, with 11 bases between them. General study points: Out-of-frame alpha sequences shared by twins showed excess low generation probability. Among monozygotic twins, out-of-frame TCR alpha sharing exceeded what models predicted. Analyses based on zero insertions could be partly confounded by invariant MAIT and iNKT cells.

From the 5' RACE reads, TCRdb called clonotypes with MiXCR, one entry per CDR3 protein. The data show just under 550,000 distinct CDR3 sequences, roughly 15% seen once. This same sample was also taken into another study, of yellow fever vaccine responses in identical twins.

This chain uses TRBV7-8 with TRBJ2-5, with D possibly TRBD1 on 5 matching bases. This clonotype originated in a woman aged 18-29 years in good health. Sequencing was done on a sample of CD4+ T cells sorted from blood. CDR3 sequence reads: CASRPLGQTQYF. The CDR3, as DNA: TGTGCCAGCAGGCCTCTGGGGCAGACCCAGTACTTC.